The clone carrying this TCR beta chain was recorded once. These data are taken from a study of high-grade serous ovarian cancer treatment subgroups. Only in-frame clones appear in the TCRdb table, and some are missing; sequencing was by immunoSEQ multiplex PCR. The sample has about 10,000 clones; around 68% are singletons. Germline loops: CDR1 MNHNY, CDR2 SVGAGI (reference sequence). Trimming took 7 bases from V and 6 from J, leaving 18 bases between them. The CDR3 contains 14 residues. Tumor samples were taken before definitive surgery or chemotherapy. Sequencing input: tumor tissue. The J gene is TRBJ1-1, the V gene TRBV6-6; the D is unclear. The receptor was isolated from a human donor with high-grade serous ovarian cancer. CDR3 sequence reads: CASMEFVGQAEAFF. The CDR3 bases are TGTGCCAGCATGGAATTTGTCGGGCAGGCTGAAGCTTTCTTT.